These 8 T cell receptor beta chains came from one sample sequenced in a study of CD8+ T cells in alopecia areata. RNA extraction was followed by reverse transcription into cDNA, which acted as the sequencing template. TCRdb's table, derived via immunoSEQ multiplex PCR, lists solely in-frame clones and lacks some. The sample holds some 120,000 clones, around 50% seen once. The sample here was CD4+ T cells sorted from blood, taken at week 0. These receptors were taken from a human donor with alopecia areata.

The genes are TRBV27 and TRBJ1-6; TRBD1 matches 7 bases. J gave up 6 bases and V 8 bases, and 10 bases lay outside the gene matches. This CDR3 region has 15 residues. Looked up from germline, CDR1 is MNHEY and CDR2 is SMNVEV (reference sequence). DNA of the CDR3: TGTGCCAGCCTCCCACAGGGGATCTCTAATTCACCCCTCCACTTT. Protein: CASLPQGISNSPLHF.

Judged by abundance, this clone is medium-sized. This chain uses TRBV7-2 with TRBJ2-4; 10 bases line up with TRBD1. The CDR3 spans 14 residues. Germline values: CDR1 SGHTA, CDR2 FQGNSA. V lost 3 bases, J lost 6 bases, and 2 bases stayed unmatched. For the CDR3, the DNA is TGTGCCAGCAGCTTCGACAGGGGGCCAAACATTCAGTACTTC. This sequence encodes CASSFDRGPNIQYF.

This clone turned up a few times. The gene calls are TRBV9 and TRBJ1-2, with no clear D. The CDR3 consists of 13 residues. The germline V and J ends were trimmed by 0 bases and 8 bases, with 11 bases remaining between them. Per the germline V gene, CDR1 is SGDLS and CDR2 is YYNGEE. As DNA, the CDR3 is TGTGCCAGCAGCGTAGCAACCACGTCGGGCTACACCTTC. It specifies CASSVATTSGYTF.

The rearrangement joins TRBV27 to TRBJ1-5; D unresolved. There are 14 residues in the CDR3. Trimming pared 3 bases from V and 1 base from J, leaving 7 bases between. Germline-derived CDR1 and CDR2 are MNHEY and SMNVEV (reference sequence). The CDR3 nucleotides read TGTGCCAGCAGTTTGAAGGACAGCAATCAGCCCCAGCATTTT. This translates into CASSLKDSNQPQHF.

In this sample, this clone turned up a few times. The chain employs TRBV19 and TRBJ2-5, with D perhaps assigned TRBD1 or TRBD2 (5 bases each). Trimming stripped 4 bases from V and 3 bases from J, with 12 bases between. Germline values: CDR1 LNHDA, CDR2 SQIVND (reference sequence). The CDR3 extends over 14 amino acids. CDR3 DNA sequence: TGTGCCAGTAGTAGGGGACCAGAGGAAGAGACCCAGTACTTC. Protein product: CASSRGPEEETQYF.

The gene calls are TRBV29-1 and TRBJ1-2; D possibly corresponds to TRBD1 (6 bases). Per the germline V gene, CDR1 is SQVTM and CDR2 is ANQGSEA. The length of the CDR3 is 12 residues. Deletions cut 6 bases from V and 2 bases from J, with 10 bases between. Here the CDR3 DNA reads TGCAGCGTCGGGGACACCAACTATGGCTACACCTTC. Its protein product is CSVGDTNYGYTF.

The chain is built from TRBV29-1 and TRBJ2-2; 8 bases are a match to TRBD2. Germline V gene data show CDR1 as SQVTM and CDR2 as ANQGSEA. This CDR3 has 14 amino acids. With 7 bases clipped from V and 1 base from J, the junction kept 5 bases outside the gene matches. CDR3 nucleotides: TGCAGCGCGAAACTAGCGGAGAACACCGGGGAGCTGTTTTTT. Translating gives CSAKLAENTGELFF.

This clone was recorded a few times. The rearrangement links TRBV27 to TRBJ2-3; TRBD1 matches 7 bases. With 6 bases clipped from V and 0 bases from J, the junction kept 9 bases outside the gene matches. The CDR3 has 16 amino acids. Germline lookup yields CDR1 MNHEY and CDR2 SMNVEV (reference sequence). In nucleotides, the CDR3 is TGTGCCAGCAGCGGACAGGCTGACCCAAGCACAGATACGCAGTATTTT. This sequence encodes CASSGQADPSTDTQYF.